Following are 11 T cell receptor beta chains from one sample sequenced in a study of regulatory T cells in long-lasting Graves disease. Stated time point: newly diagnosed GD, antithyroid drugs for less than 3 months. Preparation of the TCR library used RNA extracted from PBMCs. In building TCR beta libraries, iRepertoire HTBI primers were used together with Arm-PCR of CDR3 regions. One entry per CDR3 protein results from TCRdb running MiXCR on the multiplex PCR reads. The sample has hundreds of thousands of distinct CDR3 sequences, roughly 17% seen once. The same data also contributed to another study, on T cells in Graves' hyperthyroidism and ophthalmopathy.

The specimen was peripheral blood mononuclear cells (PBMCs), collected at new diagnosis, from a patient treated with antithyroid drugs. These receptors all come from a man in his forties or fifties with Graves disease.

This clonotype was recorded at least ten times. The chain links TRBV3-1 to TRBJ2-2; unclear D gene. V was cut by 1 base and J by 7 bases, with 10 bases left in between. Germline values: CDR1 LGHDT, CDR2 YNNKEL (reference sequence). The CDR3 covers 14 residues. Here the CDR3 reads CASSQVRVGGELFF. For the CDR3, the DNA is TGTGCCAGCAGCCAAGTAAGGGTTGGCGGGGAGCTGTTTTTT.

This chain links TRBV20-1 with TRBJ2-5; 8 nucleotides agree with TRBD2. The CDR3 consists of 15 residues. J lost 5 bases, V lost 0 bases, and 8 bases had no gene match. CDR1 is DFQATT and CDR2 is SNEGSKA in the germline V gene (reference sequence). This chain's CDR3 is CSARDGRGDGETQYF. CDR3 nucleotides: TGCAGTGCTAGAGATGGGCGGGGGGACGGCGAGACCCAGTACTTC.

The V gene is TRBV25-1, the J gene TRBJ2-6, with D possibly being TRBD1 (5 bases). CDR3 length equals 16 residues. Germline V CDR1 and CDR2: MGHDK, SYGVNS. V was trimmed by 1 base and J by 4 bases, leaving 11 bases between them. CDR3 in amino acids: CASSEFRGSGANVLTF. The CDR3 region has the DNA TGTGCCAGCAGTGAATTTAGGGGTTCCGGGGCCAACGTCCTGACTTTC.

The chain has TRBV12-3 or TRBV12-4 and TRBJ1-1, with 9 bases lining up with TRBD1. V lost 5 bases and J lost 5; bases outside the gene matches: 15. The CDR3 sequence is 17 residues long. CDR3 sequence (DNA): TGTGCCAGCAGTGACTCCGGGGACCACAGGGGGCGAACTGAAGCTTTCTTT. Translation gives CASSDSGDHRGRTEAFF.

This clonotype was observed at least ten times. The chain is built from TRBV6-2 or TRBV6-3 and TRBJ2-3; D tentatively fits TRBD1 or TRBD2 (6 bases each). The CDR3 loop spans 14 amino acids. V was pared by 5 bases and J by 6 bases, with 15 bases between. From germline, CDR1 is MNHEY and CDR2 SVGEGT. CDR3 coding DNA: TGTGCCAGCAGTGTCGCTGGAGGGGGGGATACGCAGTATTTT. As protein: CASSVAGGGDTQYF.

The table lists this clonotype with a few counts. J is TRBJ2-4 and V is TRBV19, with D tentatively TRBD2 (5 bases). Germline V gene lookup returns CDR1 LNHDA and CDR2 SQIVND (reference sequence). V lost 1 base and J 7 bases, leaving 14 bases between the germline ends. The length of the CDR3 is 15 residues. Here the CDR3 DNA reads TGTGCCAGTAGTATAGTGCCGGGGATGAGGAACATTCAGTACTTC. Its translation is CASSIVPGMRNIQYF. The whole variable domain, filled in from reference TRBV19 and TRBJ2-4, reads DGGITQSPKYLFRKEGQNVTLSCEQNLNHDAMYWYRQDPGQGLRLIYYSQIVNDFQKGDIAEGYSVSREKKESFPLTVTSAQKNPTAFYLCASSIVPGMRNIQYFGAGTRLSVL.

This chain joins TRBV28 and TRBJ2-1; D possibly corresponds to TRBD2 (7 bases). The J call may not be correct, given that the DNA end is closer to TRBJ2-7. This CDR3 is 16 amino acids long. Germline assignment: CDR1 MDHEN and CDR2 SYDVKM. DNA of the CDR3: TGTGCCAGCAGCTCCTACGAGGCGGGGGCTTACAATGAGCAGTACTTC. This codes for CASSSYEAGAYNEQYF.

The CDR3 DNA is TGTGCCAGCAGCGGTACAGGGGACACTGAAGCTTTCTTT. Encoded protein: CASSGTGDTEAFF. This sequence joins TRBV9 and TRBJ1-1; 7 nucleotides agree with TRBD1. Trimming removed 3 bases from V and 3 bases from J; junction bases left unmatched: 2. Germline CDR1 is SGDLS and CDR2 is YYNGEE. The CDR3 runs to 13 residues.

The V gene is TRBV20-1, the J gene TRBJ1-5; no clear D gene. V was pared by 0 bases and J by 9 bases, with 12 bases between. The CDR3 has 13 amino acids. From germline, CDR1 is DFQATT and CDR2 SNEGSKA (reference sequence). The CDR3 here is CSAREVAPRPQHF. The CDR3 DNA reads as TGCAGTGCTAGAGAGGTGGCTCCTCGGCCCCAGCATTTT.

The V and J genes are TRBV20-1 and TRBJ2-1; D might be TRBD1 (5 bases). This CDR3 region has 14 residues. Germline values: CDR1 DFQATT, CDR2 SNEGSKA (reference sequence). The germline V and J ends were trimmed by 4 bases and 10 bases, with 20 bases remaining between them. CDR3 loop: CSANGGHTIGEQFF. The CDR3, as DNA: TGCAGTGCTAACGGCGGACATACGATCGGCGAGCAGTTCTTC.

The gene calls are TRBV13 and TRBJ2-2, with 8 bases that match TRBD2. J lost 3 bases, V lost 3 bases, and 3 bases had no gene match. In germline, CDR1 is PRHDT, CDR2 FYEKMQ (reference sequence). The length of the CDR3 is 15 residues. The DNA of the CDR3 is TGTGCCAGCAGCTTGACGGGGGGGGACACCGGGGAGCTGTTTTTT. Amino acid sequence: CASSLTGGDTGELFF. The full variable domain, completed using reference TRBV13 and TRBJ2-2, is AAGVIQSPRHLIKEKRETATLKCYPIPRHDTVYWYQQGPGQDPQFLISFYEKMQSDKGSIPDRFSAQQFSDYHSELNMSSLELGDSALYFCASSLTGGDTGELFFGEGSRLTVL.